The 25 T cell receptor beta chains listed next were all sequenced from one sample in a study of cytomegalovirus exposure and HLA in healthy donors. TCRdb's table, derived via immunoSEQ multiplex PCR, lists solely in-frame clones and lacks some. The data show hundreds of thousands of clones, with roughly 90% seen just once and approximately 0.9% held by the top ten. The source material was PBMCs. Receptor source: a woman younger than 35 in good health and CMV-seronegative.

J is TRBJ1-1 and V is TRBV7-6, with a tentative D call TRBD1 (6 bases). This CDR3 contains 15 residues. The V gene lost 1 base and the J gene lost 1 base, with 10 bases spanning the gap. The germline CDR1 and CDR2 sequences are SGHVS and FNYEAQ. CDR3 sequence: CASSLEDSPNTEAFF. CDR3 nucleotides: TGTGCCAGCAGCTTAGAGGACAGCCCGAACACTGAAGCTTTCTTT.

The chain carries TRBV6-6 and TRBJ1-2; D ambiguous. This CDR3 is 14 amino acids long. The germline CDR1 and CDR2 sequences are MNHNY and SVGAGI (reference sequence). Trimming shortened V by 0 bases and J by 4 bases, and 9 bases separated the two germline ends. The CDR3 DNA reads as TGTGCCAGCAGTTACTCGTCTTCCTTCTATGGCTACACCTTC. This gives the protein CASSYSSSFYGYTF.

The chain is built from TRBV19 and TRBJ2-7; TRBD2 matches 9 bases. The germline gives CDR1 LNHDA, CDR2 SQIVND (reference sequence). CDR3 length: 16 residues. V shed 4 bases, J shed 5 bases, and the junction held 12 bases outside the gene matches. DNA of the CDR3: TGTGCCAGTAGTACCTTGCCCAGCGGGAGGACCAACGAGCAGTACTTC. Protein: CASSTLPSGRTNEQYF.

The rearrangement joins TRBV7-8 to TRBJ2-7; 10 nucleotides line up with TRBD2. The CDR3 contains 15 residues. Trimming at V came to 4 bases and at J to 5 bases, leaving 8 bases not matched to a gene. CDR1 SGHVS and CDR2 FQNEAQ come from the germline V gene. The CDR3 loop is CASSSQSGRADEQYF. CDR3 sequence (DNA): TGTGCCAGCAGCTCACAGAGCGGGAGGGCCGACGAGCAGTACTTC.

This clone was observed many times. CDR3 bases: TGTGCCAGCAGCTTAGGCCTTACTAGCGGTGCCTCCTACGAGCAGTACTTC. Protein sequence: CASSLGLTSGASYEQYF. This rearrangement joins TRBV7-9 to TRBJ2-7; 8 positions agree with TRBD2. Germline-derived CDR1 and CDR2 are SEHNR and FQNEAQ (reference sequence). V dropped 1 base and J dropped 0; count of bases not matched to a gene: 8. This CDR3 comprises 17 residues.

The J gene is TRBJ2-1, the V gene TRBV10-2, with 9 bases that match TRBD2. The CDR3 spans 15 residues. The V gene end was trimmed by 5 bases and the J gene end by 0 bases; junction bases not matched to a gene: 2. CDR1 is WSHSY, CDR2 SAAADI, per germline. The CDR3 loop is CASSIAGASYNEQFF. CDR3 bases: TGCGCCAGCAGTATAGCGGGGGCCTCCTACAATGAGCAGTTCTTC.

The V call is TRBV2, the J call TRBJ1-1; D may be TRBD1 (5 bases). Germline assignment: CDR1 SNHLY and CDR2 FYNNEI. The CDR3 runs 16 residues. Trimming removed 1 base at V and 6 bases at J, with 18 bases between. The CDR3 is CASSEGGVGPLAEAFF. The CDR3 region has the DNA TGTGCCAGCAGTGAAGGGGGGGTGGGGCCTTTGGCTGAAGCTTTCTTT.

This rearrangement joins TRBV9 to TRBJ2-2; D remains unclear. The germline V gene has CDR1 SGDLS and CDR2 YYNGEE. Trimming pared 2 bases from V and 0 bases from J, leaving 5 bases between. The CDR3 runs 14 residues. The CDR3 DNA follows: TGTGCCAGCAGCGTTACAACGAACACCGGGGAGCTGTTTTTT. It specifies CASSVTTNTGELFF. Using reference TRBV9 and TRBJ2-2 for the parts outside the CDR3, the full variable domain is DSGVTQTPKHLITATGQRVTLRCSPRSGDLSVYWYQQSLDQGLQFLIQYYNGEERAKGNILERFSAQQFPDLHSELNLSSLELGDSALYFCASSVTTNTGELFFGEGSRLTVL.

The rearrangement joins TRBV27 to TRBJ1-5, with TRBD1 as a possible D gene (6 bases). The CDR3 loop spans 14 amino acids. Deletions cut 4 bases from V and 6 bases from J, with 13 bases between. Germline values: CDR1 MNHEY, CDR2 SMNVEV (reference sequence). The CDR3 is CASSSRGGGQPQHF. In DNA form, the CDR3 reads TGTGCCAGCAGTTCCAGGGGAGGGGGTCAGCCCCAGCATTTT.

The genes are TRBV9 and TRBJ2-1, with 8 bases that match TRBD2. In germline, CDR1 is SGDLS, CDR2 YYNGEE. The trim removed 0 bases at V and 5 bases at J, leaving 4 bases unmatched. The CDR3 length is 15 residues. The CDR3 bases are TGTGCCAGCAGCGTAGGACTAGCGACGAACAATGAGCAGTTCTTC. This translates into CASSVGLATNNEQFF.

The rearrangement joins TRBV28 to TRBJ1-3, with D possibly TRBD1 on 5 matching bases. V was cut by 7 bases and J by 11 bases, with 15 bases left in between. This CDR3 region has 12 residues. CDR1 and CDR2 from the germline V gene are MDHEN and SYDVKM. CDR3 nucleotide sequence: TGTGCCAGCAAGTGGTACCAGGGCGCCATATATTTT. It encodes CASKWYQGAIYF.

To note about this clone: Other DNA sequences within the sample encode an identical CDR3. The gene calls are TRBV7-3 and TRBJ2-3, with 8 bases identical to TRBD2. The J segment lost 3 bases and the V segment lost 5 bases, leaving 4 bases of the junction unmatched. Germline CDR1 SGHTA, CDR2 FQGTGA. The CDR3 spans 14 residues. The CDR3 loop reads CASSPGTSTDTQYF. CDR3 in DNA: TGTGCCAGCAGCCCGGGGACTAGTACAGATACGCAGTATTTT. Using reference TRBV7-3 and TRBJ2-3 for the parts outside the CDR3, the full variable domain is GAGVSQTPSNKVTEKGKYVELRCDPISGHTALYWYRQSLGQGPEFLIYFQGTGAADDSGLPNDRFFAVRPEGSVSTLKIQRTERGDSAVYLCASSPGTSTDTQYFGPGTRLTVL.

The chain combines TRBV6-5 with TRBJ2-7; tentatively, D is TRBD2 (6 bases). Between the trimmed V and J ends, which lost 4 bases and 8 bases, there was a span of 12 bases. Germline assignment: CDR1 MNHEY and CDR2 SVGAGI. CDR3 size: 12 residues. CDR3: CASSSGLTQQYF. The CDR3 nucleotides are TGTGCCAGCAGTTCGGGACTCACGCAGCAGTACTTC.

The chain uses TRBV11-2 and TRBJ1-6; D gene uncertain. Germline loops: CDR1 SGHAT, CDR2 FQNNGV. This CDR3 spans 16 amino acids. The V gene lost 0 bases and the J gene lost 0 bases, with 6 bases spanning the gap. CDR3 sequence (DNA): TGTGCCAGCAGCTTAGATCGGAGCTCCTATAATTCACCCCTCCACTTT. Protein product: CASSLDRSSYNSPLHF.

The CDR3 loop is CASSGSGTGEQPQHF. As DNA, the CDR3 is TGTGCCAGCAGCGGATCCGGGACAGGGGAACAGCCCCAGCATTTT. V gene TRBV28 combines with J gene TRBJ1-5; 10 nucleotides agree with TRBD1. The CDR3 extends over 15 amino acids. Germline values: CDR1 MDHEN, CDR2 SYDVKM. V was clipped by 6 bases and J by 7 bases; unmatched bases: 9.

The chain recombines TRBV11-2 with TRBJ1-1; no definite D call. The V gene's germline CDR1 is SGHAT and CDR2 FQNNGV. CDR3 length: 13 residues. Trimming cost V 1 base and J 5 bases, with 8 bases left between them. CDR3 DNA sequence: TGTGCCAGCAGCTTAGCCCCCAGGACTGAAGCTTTCTTT. Its translation: CASSLAPRTEAFF.

This chain uses TRBV5-6 with TRBJ2-2; 7 nucleotides align to TRBD2. The V gene's germline CDR1 is SGHDT and CDR2 YYEEEE. The length of the CDR3 is 15 residues. The V gene end was trimmed by 5 bases and the J gene end by 1 base; junction bases not matched to a gene: 5. The CDR3 bases are TGTGCCAGCAGGGCGGGAGTGGGGAACACCGGGGAGCTGTTTTTT. Residues: CASRAGVGNTGELFF.

The chain couples TRBV28 to TRBJ1-5; D is ambiguous. Germline CDR1 is MDHEN and CDR2 is SYDVKM. There are 16 residues in the CDR3. Trimming removed 2 bases from V and 1 base from J, with 12 bases in between. The DNA of the CDR3 is TGTGCCAGCAGTTTAAATTGGCACAGAAGCAATCAGCCCCAGCATTTT. Translating it yields CASSLNWHRSNQPQHF.

This chain uses TRBV11-2 with TRBJ1-1, with a possible D match to TRBD1 (5 bases). The CDR3 contains 14 residues. Germline CDR1 SGHAT, CDR2 FQNNGV. V was clipped by 1 base and J by 5 bases, with 11 bases between them. In nucleotides, the CDR3 is TGTGCCAGCAGCTTAGTGGCAGGGCGGACTGAAGCTTTCTTT. Its protein is CASSLVAGRTEAFF.

This clone was counted between two and nine times. Here the CDR3 reads CASRTVGGAYGYTF. The CDR3, as DNA: TGTGCCAGCCGAACGGTTGGAGGGGCCTATGGCTACACCTTC. The rearrangement uses TRBV6-5 and TRBJ1-2, with TRBD1 as a possible D gene (5 bases). The CDR3 contains 14 residues. Germline V gene lookup returns CDR1 MNHEY and CDR2 SVGAGI. V dropped 8 bases and J dropped 4 bases, with 17 bases sitting between them.

CDR3 DNA: TGTGCCAGCAGTTTATCGAGGGGGCGCATCTATGGCTACACCTTC. As protein: CASSLSRGRIYGYTF. The rearrangement links TRBV27 to TRBJ1-2; 7 nucleotides line up with TRBD1. This CDR3 comprises 15 residues. Per the germline V gene, CDR1 is MNHEY and CDR2 is SMNVEV (reference sequence). V lost 0 bases and J lost 4; bases outside the gene matches: 5.

The chain is built from TRBV7-2 and TRBJ1-2; 7 nucleotides match TRBD1. Germline CDR1 reads SGHTA; CDR2 reads FQGNSA. This CDR3 spans 16 amino acids. V lost 5 bases to trimming and J lost 6 bases; unmatched junction nucleotides: 15. CDR3 coding DNA: TGTGCCAGCAGCCCCCAGGGGGGCGCATATTATCATGGCTACACCTTC. This sequence encodes CASSPQGGAYYHGYTF. Full variable domain (outside the CDR3, taken from reference TRBV7-2 and TRBJ1-2): GAGVSQSPSNKVTEKGKDVELRCDPISGHTALYWYRQSLGQGLEFLIYFQGNSAPDKSGLPSDRFSAERTGGSVSTLTIQRTQQEDSAVYLCASSPQGGAYYHGYTFGSGTRLTVV.

This clone was counted once. The rearrangement links TRBV2 to TRBJ2-7; 7 bases map to TRBD2. The CDR3 has 20 amino acids. CDR1 is SNHLY and CDR2 is FYNNEI in the germline V gene. The trim removed 5 bases at V and 3 bases at J, leaving 25 bases unmatched. The CDR3 is CASSTRDVLAADYSNYEQYF. The CDR3 coding sequence is TGTGCCAGCAGTACCCGGGATGTGCTAGCGGCTGATTATAGTAACTACGAGCAGTACTTC.

CDR3 nucleotides: TGTGCCAGCAGAGTGCGAGGGAGGCTTGATTACAATGAGCAGTTCTTC. Translated: CASRVRGRLDYNEQFF. The chain is built from TRBV27 and TRBJ2-1, with D possibly being TRBD2 (6 bases). This CDR3 region has 16 residues. V gave up 6 bases and J gave up 4 bases, with 19 bases separating them. CDR1 and CDR2 (germline): MNHEY, SMNVEV (reference sequence).

The CDR3 loop is CASSLDFYEQYF. The CDR3 DNA sequence: TGTGCCAGCAGCTTGGACTTCTACGAGCAGTACTTC. This rearrangement joins TRBV5-6 to TRBJ2-7; D is unresolved. Germline values: CDR1 SGHDT, CDR2 YYEEEE. CDR3 length: 12 amino acids. V was cut by 0 bases and J by 3 bases, with 4 bases left in between. The variable domain in full, with the rest retrieved from reference TRBV5-6 and TRBJ2-7, is DAGVTQSPTHLIKTRGQQVTLRCSPKSGHDTVSWYQQALGQGPQFIFQYYEEEERQRGNFPDRFSGHQFPNYSSELNVNALLLGDSALYLCASSLDFYEQYFGPGTRLTVT.